These 26 T cell receptor beta chains originate from one sample sequenced in a study of cytomegalovirus exposure and HLA in healthy donors. With 60 Vbeta and 13 Jbeta primers, the PCR was carried out. Profiling relied on immunoSEQ multiplex PCR, and the TCRdb table lists in-frame clones only, not all of them. Of 90,000 to 150,000 clones listed, 60% to 85% are singletons. The specimen sequenced was PBMCs. Receptors were obtained from a female donor in good health and CMV-seronegative.

V gene TRBV25-1 combines with J gene TRBJ1-1; no firm D call. Germline-derived CDR1 and CDR2 are MGHDK and SYGVNS. Trimming took off 3 bases at V and 7 bases at J, with 6 bases between the two ends. This CDR3 is built from 11 residues. The CDR3 nucleotides read TGTGCCAGCAGTGACAGTTTTGAAGCTTTCTTT. This sequence encodes CASSDSFEAFF.

The chain links TRBV11-2 to TRBJ1-6, with TRBD1 matching 7 bases. The V gene's germline CDR1 is SGHAT and CDR2 FQNNGV. This CDR3 spans 15 amino acids. With V trimmed by 8 bases and J by 7 bases, 11 bases remained unmatched. DNA for the CDR3: TGTGCCAGCGCTCTCTCGACAGGGCGAAATTCACCCCTCCACTTT. It specifies CASALSTGRNSPLHF.

CDR3 nucleotide sequence: TGTGCCAGCAGTGGGAGACTAGCGCCTACTAGCACAGATACGCAGTATTTT. It is translated as CASSGRLAPTSTDTQYF. The chain combines TRBV25-1 with TRBJ2-3; 8 bases are shared with TRBD2. Trimming removed 4 bases from V and 0 bases from J; junction bases left unmatched: 9. Looked up from germline, CDR1 is MGHDK and CDR2 is SYGVNS. The CDR3 runs to 17 residues.

This CDR3 is CASGLSGGTDTQYF. CDR3 in DNA: TGTGCCAGCGGTCTAAGCGGGGGGACAGATACGCAGTATTTT. V is TRBV6-5 and J is TRBJ2-3, with 9 bases lining up with TRBD2. Germline V CDR1 and CDR2: MNHEY, SVGAGI. The CDR3 covers 14 residues. Germline trimming cut 8 bases from V and 3 bases from J; bases unmatched to any gene: 6.

V is TRBV4-3 and J is TRBJ1-2, with a weak D call TRBD1 (6 bases). Trimming pared 0 bases from V and 5 bases from J, leaving 25 bases between. The CDR3 has 19 amino acids. Germline CDR1 and CDR2: LGHNA and YSLEER. The CDR3 loop reads CASSQDVRSASRGLYGYTF. The CDR3 nucleotides are TGCGCCAGCAGCCAAGATGTCCGATCCGCATCGCGGGGGCTGTATGGCTACACCTTC.

This CDR3 reads CASSLGGTGELFF. The CDR3 region has the DNA TGTGCCAGTAGCCTGGGGGGTACCGGGGAGCTGTTTTTT. The chain has TRBV19 and TRBJ2-2; perhaps TRBD2 as D (6 bases). This CDR3 is 13 amino acids long. Trimming stripped 6 bases from V and 5 bases from J, with 10 bases between. The germline V gene has CDR1 LNHDA and CDR2 SQIVND (reference sequence). The full variable domain, with the rest looked up from reference TRBV19 and TRBJ2-2, is DGGITQSPKYLFRKEGQNVTLSCEQNLNHDAMYWYRQDPGQGLRLIYYSQIVNDFQKGDIAEGYSVSREKKESFPLTVTSAQKNPTAFYLCASSLGGTGELFFGEGSRLTVL.

This chain joins TRBV5-5 and TRBJ1-2; perhaps TRBD1 as D (6 bases). Germline-derived CDR1 and CDR2 are SGHKS and YYEKEE (reference sequence). The V end lost 0 bases, the J end lost 10 bases, and 16 bases lay between the germline ends. The CDR3 is 14 residues long. The CDR3 DNA reads as TGTGCCAGCAGCTTGGGCAGGGGAACAACCCTCTACACCTTC. This encodes CASSLGRGTTLYTF. The variable domain in full, completed from reference TRBV5-5 and TRBJ1-2, reads DAGVTQSPTHLIKTRGQQVTLRCSPISGHKSVSWYQQVLGQGPQFIFQYYEKEERGRGNFPDRFSARQFPNYSSELNVNALLLGDSALYLCASSLGRGTTLYTFGSGTRLTVV.

This clone was counted a single time. The rearrangement links TRBV4-3 to TRBJ2-1, with a possible D match to TRBD1 (7 bases). The CDR3 has 16 residues. V lost 3 bases, J lost 4 bases, and 16 bases lay in between. Germline CDR1 and CDR2: LGHNA and YSLEER. The CDR3 loop is CASSQEQGGVYNEQFF. Written as DNA, the CDR3 is TGCGCCAGCAGCCAGGAGCAGGGGGGTGTTTACAATGAGCAGTTCTTC.

The chain is built from TRBV5-8 and TRBJ2-5; weak D call: TRBD2 (6 bases). This CDR3 is 15 amino acids long. The V end lost 4 bases, the J end lost 0 bases, and 13 bases lay between the germline ends. CDR1 SGHTS and CDR2 YDEGEE come from the germline V gene. The CDR3 spells CASSHGGLYQETQYF. The CDR3 DNA follows: TGTGCCAGCAGCCACGGGGGTCTGTACCAAGAGACCCAGTACTTC.

The chain recombines TRBV13 with TRBJ2-2, with D perhaps matching TRBD2 (7 bases). V lost 3 bases and J 6 bases, leaving 11 bases between the germline ends. The CDR3 covers 14 residues. The germline CDR1 and CDR2 sequences are PRHDT and FYEKMQ (reference sequence). Written as DNA, the CDR3 is TGTGCCAGCAGCTTCCGGGGGGCTCCCGGGGAGCTGTTTTTT. Translated: CASSFRGAPGELFF.

V and J are TRBV2 and TRBJ1-3; D uncertain. The CDR3 spans 14 residues. Germline V gene sequence: CDR1 SNHLY, CDR2 FYNNEI. Trimming pared 4 bases from V and 2 bases from J, leaving 9 bases between. The CDR3 DNA follows: TGTGCCAGCAGTGGTGAGGGCCCTGGAAACACCATATATTTT. Its protein is CASSGEGPGNTIYF.

V is TRBV19 and J is TRBJ2-4; perhaps TRBD2 as D (7 bases). Between the trimmed V and J ends, which lost 5 bases and 2 bases, there was a span of 22 bases. CDR1 LNHDA and CDR2 SQIVND come from the germline V gene (reference sequence). This CDR3 region has 18 residues. The CDR3 bases are TGTGCCAGTAGTGGCAAGGGGGAGGGGGAGGGGACCAAAAACATTCAGTACTTC. Encoded protein: CASSGKGEGEGTKNIQYF.

The chain employs TRBV9 and TRBJ2-5, with D perhaps matching TRBD1 (5 bases). Trimming pared 4 bases from V and 5 bases from J, leaving 12 bases between. The CDR3 contains 13 residues. From germline, CDR1 is SGDLS and CDR2 YYNGEE. The CDR3 DNA reads as TGTGCCAGCAGCCCGCAGGGCTGGGAGACCCAGTACTTC. This codes for CASSPQGWETQYF.

The rearrangement links TRBV5-1 to TRBJ2-7, with a possible D match to TRBD1 (6 bases). With 0 bases removed from V and 5 bases from J, the gap between germline ends came to 9 bases. The germline V gene has CDR1 SGHRS and CDR2 YFSETQ. The CDR3 length is 13 residues. The CDR3 sequence: CASSLGDINEQYF. The CDR3 DNA is TGCGCCAGCAGCTTGGGGGACATAAACGAGCAGTACTTC.

This chain joins TRBV19 and TRBJ2-4; maybe TRBD1 (6 bases). Germline V lookup: CDR1 LNHDA, CDR2 SQIVND (reference sequence). The CDR3 totals 16 residues. V was cut by 5 bases and J by 4 bases, with 18 bases left in between. CDR3 protein: CASSAWMDRPKNIQYF. The CDR3 nucleotides are TGTGCCAGTAGTGCCTGGATGGACAGACCTAAAAACATTCAGTACTTC.

The genes are TRBV9 and TRBJ2-5; TRBD2 agrees at 13 bases. The germline V gene encodes CDR1 SGDLS and CDR2 YYNGEE. V lost 0 bases to trimming and J lost 5 bases; unmatched junction nucleotides: 7. The CDR3 consists of 17 residues. The CDR3 DNA follows: TGTGCCAGCAGCGTAGCCCCCACTAGCGGGGGGGGTGAGACCCAGTACTTC. The encoded protein is CASSVAPTSGGGETQYF.

This chain joins TRBV4-2 and TRBJ1-2; TRBD1 agrees at 7 bases. CDR3 size: 16 residues. CDR1 and CDR2 from the germline V gene are LGHNA and YNFKEQ. The V and J ends lost 6 bases and 0 bases, in that order; junction bases with no gene match: 10. For the CDR3, the DNA is TGTGCCAGCAGTAGGGCCGGGACAGAAGCTAACTATGGCTACACCTTC. Its protein is CASSRAGTEANYGYTF.

The chain couples TRBV29-1 to TRBJ2-7, with 8 bases that match TRBD2. With 6 bases clipped from V and 0 bases from J, the junction kept 7 bases outside the gene matches. There are 14 residues in the CDR3. Per germline, CDR1 SQVTM and CDR2 ANQGSEA. CDR3 DNA: TGCAGCGTGCGAGCGGGGGTGAACTCCTACGAGCAGTACTTC. Translating gives CSVRAGVNSYEQYF.

The chain recombines TRBV9 with TRBJ2-1; 10 bases align to TRBD2. V gave up 4 bases and J gave up 5 bases; unmatched junction bases: 6. Germline assignment: CDR1 SGDLS and CDR2 YYNGEE. The CDR3 spans 15 residues. CDR3 bases: TGTGCCAGCAGCCCGAGCGGGGGGGCTAACAATGAGCAGTTCTTC. The encoded protein is CASSPSGGANNEQFF.

The chain recombines TRBV7-9 with TRBJ2-2, with 12 bases matching TRBD2. This CDR3 comprises 17 residues. CDR1 SEHNR and CDR2 FQNEAQ come from the germline V gene (reference sequence). The V and J ends lost 2 bases and 3 bases, in that order; junction bases with no gene match: 4. This CDR3 is CASSLLAGGRYTGELFF. The CDR3 region has the DNA TGTGCCAGCAGCTTACTAGCGGGGGGGCGATACACCGGGGAGCTGTTTTTT.

This chain uses TRBV6-5 with TRBJ1-1; TRBD1 matches at 11 bases. This CDR3 contains 13 residues. Trimming cost V 7 bases and J 6 bases; bases outside gene matches: 4. Germline CDR1 reads MNHEY; CDR2 reads SVGAGI. CDR3 sequence (DNA): TGTGCCAGCAAGGGACAGGGGGTTTCTGAAGCTTTCTTT. Protein: CASKGQGVSEAFF.

V usage is TRBV4-1 and J usage is TRBJ2-3, with no clear D. The V gene lost 0 bases and the J gene lost 2 bases, with 12 bases spanning the gap. The CDR3 sequence is 16 residues long. The germline V gene encodes CDR1 MGHRA and CDR2 YSYEKL. The CDR3 is CASSQDHSPTTDTQYF. In nucleotides, the CDR3 is TGCGCCAGCAGCCAAGATCATAGCCCCACCACAGATACGCAGTATTTT.

The gene calls are TRBV5-1 and TRBJ2-1; TRBD1 matches at 7 bases. This CDR3 comprises 16 residues. V was pared by 4 bases and J by 1 base, with 8 bases of the junction left unmatched. CDR1 is SGHRS and CDR2 is YFSETQ in the germline V gene. CDR3 residues: CASSKRPDRSYNEQFF. The CDR3 DNA sequence: TGCGCCAGCAGCAAACGCCCGGACAGGTCCTACAATGAGCAGTTCTTC.

This rearrangement joins TRBV9 to TRBJ1-2; TRBD1 agrees at 7 bases. Germline V CDR1 and CDR2: SGDLS, YYNGEE. The length of the CDR3 is 13 residues. V trimming: 1 base; J trimming: 4 bases; junction bases outside the gene matches: 1. CDR3 sequence: CASSVQGGYGYTF. The CDR3 DNA is TGTGCCAGCAGCGTACAGGGGGGCTATGGCTACACCTTC.

The chain recombines TRBV13 with TRBJ1-1; 11 nucleotides align to TRBD1. The CDR3 covers 16 residues. The V gene's germline CDR1 is PRHDT and CDR2 FYEKMQ (reference sequence). V was pared by 5 bases and J by 1 base, with 6 bases of the junction left unmatched. The CDR3 region is CASSPRTGGGNTEAFF. The CDR3 region has the DNA TGTGCCAGCAGCCCCCGGACAGGGGGCGGGAACACTGAAGCTTTCTTT.

V gene TRBV19 combines with J gene TRBJ2-1; maybe TRBD2 (6 bases). The CDR3 has 15 residues. Germline CDR1 and CDR2: LNHDA and SQIVND (reference sequence). The V and J ends lost 5 bases and 2 bases respectively, with 13 bases between them. The CDR3 loop reads CASSDRDWTYNEQFF. DNA of the CDR3: TGTGCCAGTAGTGACCGGGACTGGACCTACAATGAGCAGTTCTTC.